This T cell receptor beta chain stems from a study of blood T cell repertoires in COVID-19. In the study overall: The United States, Italy and Spain supplied acute and convalescent COVID-19 samples.

Germline lookup yields CDR1 LGHDT and CDR2 YNNKEL (reference sequence). Germline trimming cut 0 bases from V and 3 bases from J; bases unmatched to any gene: 4. The CDR3 sequence is 16 residues long. Assay used: immunoSEQ multiplex PCR; TCRdb lists only in-frame clones, some missing. The data hold about 220,000 clones, with roughly 80% observed a single time. The receptor was derived from a woman aged 40-49 years with acute COVID-19. Material: PBMCs or T cells enriched from blood (not recorded which). V usage is TRBV3-1 (or the pseudogene TRBV3-2) and J usage is TRBJ1-4; 7 bases line up with TRBD1. This CDR3 reads CASSQERGQSNEKLFF. The CDR3 DNA reads as TGTGCCAGCAGCCAAGAACGGGGACAGTCTAATGAAAAACTGTTTTTT.